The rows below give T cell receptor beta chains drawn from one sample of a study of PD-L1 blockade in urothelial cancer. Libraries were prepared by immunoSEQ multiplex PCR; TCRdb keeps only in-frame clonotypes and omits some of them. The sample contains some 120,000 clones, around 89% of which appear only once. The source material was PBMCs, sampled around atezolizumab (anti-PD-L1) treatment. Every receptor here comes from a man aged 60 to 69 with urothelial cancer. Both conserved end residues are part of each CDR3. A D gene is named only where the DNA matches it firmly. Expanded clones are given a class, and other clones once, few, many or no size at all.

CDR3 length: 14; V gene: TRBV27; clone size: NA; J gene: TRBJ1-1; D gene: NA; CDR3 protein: CASSFGQGWTEAFF; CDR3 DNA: TGTGCCAGCAGTTTTGGCCAGGGGTGGACTGAAGCTTTCTTT
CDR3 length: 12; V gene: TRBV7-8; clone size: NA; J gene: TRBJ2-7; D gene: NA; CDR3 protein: CASSPPNYEQYF; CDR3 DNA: TGTGCCAGCAGCCCCCCAAACTACGAGCAGTACTTC
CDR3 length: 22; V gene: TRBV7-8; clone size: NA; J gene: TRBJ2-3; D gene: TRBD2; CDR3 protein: CASSSPGRASGGARISTDTQYF; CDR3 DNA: TGTGCCAGCAGCTCCCCCGGTCGGGCTAGCGGGGGGGCCCGTATTAGCACAGATACGCAGTATTTT
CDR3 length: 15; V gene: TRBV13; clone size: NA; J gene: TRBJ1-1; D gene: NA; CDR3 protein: CASSPRVRGRTEAFF; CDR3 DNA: TGTGCCAGCAGCCCTCGGGTGCGGGGGAGGACTGAAGCTTTCTTT
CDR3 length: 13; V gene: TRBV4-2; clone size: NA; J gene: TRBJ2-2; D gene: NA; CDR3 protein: CASSQDLTGELFF; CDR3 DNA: TGTGCCAGCAGCCAAGATTTAACCGGGGAGCTGTTTTTT
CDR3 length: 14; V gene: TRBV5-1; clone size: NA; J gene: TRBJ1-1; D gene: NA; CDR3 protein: CASSPGVVVTEAFF; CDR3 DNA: TGCGCCAGCAGCCCGGGGGTGGTTGTCACTGAAGCTTTCTTT
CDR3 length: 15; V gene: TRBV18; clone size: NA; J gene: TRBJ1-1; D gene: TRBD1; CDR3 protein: CASSPRDRVNTEAFF; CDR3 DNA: TGTGCCAGCTCACCAAGGGACAGGGTGAACACTGAAGCTTTCTTT
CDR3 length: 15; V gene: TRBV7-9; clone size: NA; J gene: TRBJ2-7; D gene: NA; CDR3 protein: CASSFGTESSYEQYF; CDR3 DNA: TGTGCCAGCAGCTTCGGGACTGAGAGCTCCTACGAGCAGTACTTC
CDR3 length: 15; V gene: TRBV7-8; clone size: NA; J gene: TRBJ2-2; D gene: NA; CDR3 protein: CASSVMAGAGGELFF; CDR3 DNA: TGTGCCAGCAGCGTGATGGCGGGGGCCGGCGGGGAGCTGTTTTTT
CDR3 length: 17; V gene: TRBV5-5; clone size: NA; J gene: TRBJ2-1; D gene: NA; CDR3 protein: CASSLVPGHGTYNEQFF; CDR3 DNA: TGTGCCAGCAGCTTGGTTCCGGGACATGGGACCTACAATGAGCAGTTCTTC
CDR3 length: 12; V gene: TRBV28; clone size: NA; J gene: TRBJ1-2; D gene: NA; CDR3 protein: CASSPEGYGYTF; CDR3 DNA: TGTGCCAGCAGTCCGGAGGGTTATGGCTACACCTTC
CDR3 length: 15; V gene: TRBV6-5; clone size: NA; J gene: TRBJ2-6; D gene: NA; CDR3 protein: CASSRGGVGANVLTF; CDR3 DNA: TGTGCCAGCAGTAGGGGGGGAGTAGGGGCCAACGTCCTGACTTTC
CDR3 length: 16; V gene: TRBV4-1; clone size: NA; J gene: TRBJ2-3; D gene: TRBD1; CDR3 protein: CASSQTGGQGSDTQYF; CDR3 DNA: TGCGCCAGCAGCCAAACCGGGGGACAGGGCTCAGATACGCAGTATTTT
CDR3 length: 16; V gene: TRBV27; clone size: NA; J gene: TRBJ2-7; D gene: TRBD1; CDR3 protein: CASSYGPPGTGTEQYF; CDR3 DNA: TGTGCCAGCAGTTATGGCCCCCCCGGGACAGGAACCGAGCAGTACTTC
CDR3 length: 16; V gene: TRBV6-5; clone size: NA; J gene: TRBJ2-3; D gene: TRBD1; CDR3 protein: CASSWGTDTSTDTQYF; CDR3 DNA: TGTGCCAGCAGTTGGGGGACAGACACTAGCACAGATACGCAGTATTTT
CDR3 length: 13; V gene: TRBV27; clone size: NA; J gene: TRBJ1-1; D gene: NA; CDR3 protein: CASSLNGRDEAFF; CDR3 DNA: TGTGCCAGCAGTTTGAATGGCCGGGATGAAGCTTTCTTT
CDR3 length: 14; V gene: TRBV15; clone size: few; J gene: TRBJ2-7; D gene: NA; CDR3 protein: CATSRDPGTYEQYF; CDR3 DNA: TGTGCCACCAGCAGAGATCCGGGAACCTACGAGCAGTACTTC
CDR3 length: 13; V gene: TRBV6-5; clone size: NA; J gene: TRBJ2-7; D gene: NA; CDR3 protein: CASQRRGLYEQYF; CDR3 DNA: TGTGCCAGCCAGCGGCGGGGTTTATACGAGCAGTACTTC